The TCR beta chain described here comes from a study of blood T cell repertoires in COVID-19. Germline CDR1 reads SGHRS; CDR2 reads YFSETQ. The CDR3 is 12 amino acids. V lost 4 bases and J lost 7; bases outside the gene matches: 4. In the study's own analysis: Estimates of nucleated cell counts were drawn from the amplification of reference gene primers. Libraries were prepared by immunoSEQ multiplex PCR; TCRdb keeps only in-frame clonotypes and omits some of them. From that table come the V and J calls and clone size; the DNA was used to work out D and trimming. The sample records about 81,000 clones, 82% being singletons.

The chain joins TRBV5-1 to TRBJ1-1; 7 nucleotides align to TRBD1. This TCR came from a human donor in a cohort sampled during active COVID-19. Material for sequencing was peripheral blood. In DNA, the CDR3 is TGCGCCAGCAGCCCAGGACAGGATGAAGCTTTCTTT. It translates to CASSPGQDEAFF.